The sequence of this TCR beta chain was determined in a study of T cells in Graves' hyperthyroidism and ophthalmopathy. The CDR3 loop spans 17 amino acids. CDR1 SGHTA and CDR2 FQGTGA come from the germline V gene. V lost 1 base, J lost 0 bases, and 15 bases lay in between. Notes on this clonotype: Antigen: not known.

The source material, RNA transcripts, was used to amplify TCR beta CDR3 regions. HTBI primers were the set used in a first-round RT-PCR of the TCR CDR3. TCRdb ran MiXCR on the multiplex PCR reads and lists one entry per CDR3 protein. This sample has about 270,000 distinct CDR3 sequences; roughly 15% occur once, and the top ten carry 30%. For the diagnoses, clinical symptoms, serum thyroxine and TRAb, thyroid ultrasound and orbital computed tomography were used. Predating any ophthalmopathy symptoms, the blood sample was taken at first hyperthyroidism diagnosis. Findings of the study overall: Most thyroid clonotypes expanded above 0.001 were also detected in blood.

This receptor was identified in a woman between 45 and 65 years old with Graves' hyperthyroidism that later progressed to Graves' ophthalmopathy. V and J are TRBV7-3 and TRBJ2-5; D unclear. Material: blood. This chain's CDR3 is CASSLSGMAAYQETQYF. CDR3 bases: TGTGCCAGCAGCTTAAGCGGTATGGCAGCTTACCAAGAGACCCAGTACTTC.